This record concerns one TCR beta chain sequence. The specificity of this receptor is unknown. Per-base quality was not reported, and no clone a single base away is much larger than it. TCR beta CDR3 regions were amplified from RNA transcripts. A first-round RT-PCR of the TCR CDR3 used the HTBI primer set with the Qiagen OneStep RT-PCR kit. Libraries were constructed in a second round of multiplex PCR, after which size selection and purification were performed. The libraries were sequenced on an Illumina HiSeq2000 using paired-end 100 bp reads. Processing in the source paper ran as follows. Raw data were processed with SOAPnuke, discarding reads with adapters, uncalled bases, mean Phred below 15, or no exact constant-primer or identifier match. COPE v1.2.5 was used to merge high-quality paired reads, and clonotypes were defined as unique nucleotide sequences. MiTCR v1.1 was used to align clonotypes to the IMGT TRBV, TRBD and TRBJ reference segments. Only V-J combinations with frequency above 0.0001, covering about 99% of repertoires, were analysed. The TCS score was defined as F50 (clonal expansion) divided by E x V (chaos), with BLOSUM62-based TCRdist calculated between CDR3 peptides within each V-J. Welch's t-statistics and random forest reduced roughly 530 V-J features to about 12, which were used in a naive Bayes classifier (R e1071). The raw public data were reprocessed by TCRdb itself: fastp quality trimming at Q25, MiXCR clonotype calling, in-frame beta chains only. Rows are unified per CDR3 protein, each entry keeping the most common DNA and genes. TCRdb's processing, not the study's, gives the V and J calls here. Here the sample has more than 550,000 distinct CDR3 sequences; under 20% occur a single time. The ten top clones hold around 17% of the sample.

Trimming takes 7 bases off V and 8 bases off J; junction bases not matched to a gene: 5. The CDR3, cysteine through phenylalanine, is 14 amino acids long. The retained sequence is limited to the CDR3, 42 bases, with the frame set at the first base. Based on the germline V gene (reference sequence), the CDR1 and CDR2 sequences are LNHDA and SQIVND. This entry belongs to a study of T cells in Graves' hyperthyroidism and ophthalmopathy (dated by TCRdb to between 2017 and 2020). General notes on the study: Peripheral blood was sampled at the time of initial diagnosis, prior to any treatment. After blood sampling, hyperthyroidism patients were treated with methimazole at a starting dose of 30 mg daily, and ophthalmopathy patients were treated with high-dose intravenous methylprednisolone. The approximately 98 discovery patients were randomly divided into training and test sets at a 7:3 ratio. The paper reports TCR Vbeta CDR3 sequencing of some 140 peripheral blood samples: around 45 ophthalmopathy, 75 to 80 hyperthyroidism and 17 progressor patients. In addition, the study compared T-cell repertoires in thyroid tissue and in blood from over 5 Graves' hyperthyroidism patients. To identify TCR V-J signatures that set the groups apart, the researchers used a discovery cohort of 100 patients, made up of roughly 45 with Graves' ophthalmopathy and 57 with stable Graves' hyperthyroidism. Prospective prediction of ophthalmopathy was tested in an independent validation cohort consisting of under 20 hyperthyroidism patients and about 17 patients who later progressed to ophthalmopathy.

Hyperthyroidism patients were aged 18 to 65 years and newly diagnosed, with disease duration of less than 2 months. Patients with uncontrolled infections, other autoimmune diseases, pregnancy or lactation were excluded. Clinical symptoms, serum thyroxine and TRAb, thyroid ultrasound, and orbital computed tomography formed the basis for the diagnoses. Blood from progressor patients was collected at the time of first diagnosis with hyperthyroidism, before any ophthalmopathy symptoms had appeared. PBMCs were separated from under 11 ml of fresh peripheral blood using Ficoll-Paque density gradient centrifugation. Progressor patients were first diagnosed with Graves' hyperthyroidism and then developed ophthalmopathy during follow-up. Total RNA was extracted with Trizol reagent, and quality was checked on an Agilent 2100 Bioanalyzer. What the research found in general, with its limitations: A 13 V-J signature model separated ophthalmopathy from stable hyperthyroidism, with about 88% sensitivity and roughly 81% specificity in cross-validation and 80%/75% in testing. No statistical method was used to fix the sample size in advance, and group allocation was not hidden from the investigators. Most expanded thyroid clonotypes (frequency above 0.001) were also detected in blood, a finding suggesting that blood repertoires may reflect thyroid immune responses. In validation, the model predicted progression to ophthalmopathy with approximately 69% sensitivity and 72.22% specificity, a median of approximately 6.5 months before onset.

The material sequenced was blood. The V gene is TRBV19 and the J gene is TRBJ1-6; TRBD1 matches 10 bases in the middle. The TCR comes from a woman between 50 and 59 years old with Graves' hyperthyroidism that later progressed to Graves' ophthalmopathy. The bases read TGTGCCAGTAATACGGGACAGGGGTATTCACCCCTCCACTTT. This is translated as CASNTGQGYSPLHF. Supplemented by the reference TRBV19 and TRBJ1-6 proteins around the CDR3, the complete variable domain is DGGITQSPKYLFRKEGQNVTLSCEQNLNHDAMYWYRQDPGQGLRLIYYSQIVNDFQKGDIAEGYSVSREKKESFPLTVTSAQKNPTAFYLCASNTGQGYSPLHFGNGTRLTVT.